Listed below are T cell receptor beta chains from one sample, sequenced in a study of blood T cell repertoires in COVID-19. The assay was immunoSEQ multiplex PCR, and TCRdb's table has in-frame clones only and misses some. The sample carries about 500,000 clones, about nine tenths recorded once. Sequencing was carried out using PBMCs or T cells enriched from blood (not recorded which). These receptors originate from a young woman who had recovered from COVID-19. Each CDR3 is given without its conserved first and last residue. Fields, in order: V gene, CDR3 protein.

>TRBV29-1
SFRDTEAF
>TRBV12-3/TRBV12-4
ASSPDRGHEAF
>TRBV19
ASRSGRGGLTDTQY
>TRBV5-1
ASSGENSPLH
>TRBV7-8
ASSSLLAVSTDTQY
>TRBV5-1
ASSLRGARTEAF
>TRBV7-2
ASSLTQGEIYEQY
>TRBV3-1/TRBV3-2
ASSPSGGGSNQPQH
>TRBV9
ASSKLQGEKLF
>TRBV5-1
ASSLVRGNTEAF
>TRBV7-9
ASSPRGTYNEQF
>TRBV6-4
ASRGSGGAYNEQF
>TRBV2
ASSSQGYGYT
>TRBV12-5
ASGLDTFNEKLF
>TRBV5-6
ASSRGPGGEYEQY
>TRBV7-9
ASPTRDRETTGELF
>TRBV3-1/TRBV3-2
ASSQGVTSGSYEQY
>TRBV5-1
ASSPGQGGTEAF
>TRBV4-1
ASTRDRPQYIGPQH